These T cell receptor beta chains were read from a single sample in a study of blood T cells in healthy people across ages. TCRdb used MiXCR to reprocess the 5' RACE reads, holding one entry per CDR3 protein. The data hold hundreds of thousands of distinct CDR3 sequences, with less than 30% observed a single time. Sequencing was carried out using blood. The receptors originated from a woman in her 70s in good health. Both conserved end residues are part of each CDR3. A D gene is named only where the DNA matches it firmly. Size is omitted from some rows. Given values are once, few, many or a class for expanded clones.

CASRGGTPLSKNIQYF	TGTGCCAGCAGGGGAGGGACACCTCTTTCCAAAAACATTCAGTACTTC	-	few	TRBV6-5	TRBJ2-4
CASRGQGQETQYF	TGTGCCAGCAGAGGACAGGGCCAAGAGACCCAGTACTTC	TRBD1	-	TRBV7-6	TRBJ2-5
CASSYSGTGGGNEQFF	TGCGCCAGCAGCTACTCCGGGACAGGGGGCGGGAATGAGCAGTTCTTC	TRBD1	many	TRBV5-1	TRBJ2-1
CASSYGTGNEKLFF	TGTGCCAGCAGTTACGGGACAGGGAATGAAAAACTGTTTTTT	TRBD1	-	TRBV6-5	TRBJ1-4
CSASTPLSGGLKHTQYF	TGCAGTGCAAGCACTCCGCTTTCGGGAGGGCTAAAACATACGCAGTATTTT	TRBD2	-	TRBV20-1	TRBJ2-3
CATSRSAYEQYF	TGTGCCACCAGCAGATCTGCGTACGAGCAGTACTTC	-	few	TRBV15	TRBJ2-7
CSVETTREETQYF	TGCAGCGTGGAAACGACACGGGAAGAGACCCAGTACTTC	-	-	TRBV29-1	TRBJ2-5
CASSEGGSTDTQYF	TGCGCCAGCAGTGAGGGCGGCAGCACAGATACGCAGTATTTT	-	many	TRBV10-2	TRBJ2-3
CASTPGGQNEKLFF	TGTGCCAGCACCCCTGGAGGGCAGAATGAAAAACTGTTTTTT	-	few	TRBV2	TRBJ1-4
CSAGGLASRGYNEQFF	TGCAGTGCTGGGGGTCTAGCCTCTAGGGGCTACAATGAGCAGTTCTTC	-	few	TRBV20-1	TRBJ2-1
CSARVLGSGGAYGYTF	TGCAGTGCTAGAGTATTGGGTTCTGGGGGGGCCTATGGCTACACCTTC	-	-	TRBV20-1	TRBJ1-2
CSVEGQDAYEQYF	TGCAGCGTTGAGGGTCAGGACGCCTACGAGCAGTACTTC	-	few	TRBV29-1	TRBJ2-7
CSVEGLNGYTF	TGCAGCGTTGAGGGGCTTAATGGCTACACCTTC	-	-	TRBV29-1	TRBJ1-2
CASSLGTVKTGELFF	TGTGCCAGCAGCTTAGGGACAGTAAAGACCGGGGAGCTGTTTTTT	TRBD1	-	TRBV5-5	TRBJ2-2
CASSLGWREEAGETQYF	TGTGCCAGCAGCTTAGGCTGGAGGGAGGAGGCCGGGGAGACCCAGTACTTC	-	few	TRBV7-2	TRBJ2-5
CASSPGAADTDTQYF	TGTGCCAGCAGTCCTGGGGCTGCCGACACAGATACGCAGTATTTT	-	-	TRBV2	TRBJ2-3